The 26 T cell receptor beta chains listed next were all sequenced from one sample in a study of T cell responses to AZD1222 COVID-19 vaccine. TCRdb's copy holds only in-frame clones and misses some; the assay was immunoSEQ multiplex PCR. The sample lists over 130,000 clones; about 89% were seen once. The sample here was peripheral blood, taken on day 0 of AZD1222 vaccination. Receptors were obtained from an adult in good health.

V is TRBV27 and J is TRBJ1-2; a weak D match, TRBD1 (6 bases). The CDR3 extends over 15 amino acids. The V and J ends lost 8 bases and 2 bases respectively, with 18 bases between them. Germline V gene data show CDR1 as MNHEY and CDR2 as SMNVEV (reference sequence). CDR3 DNA: TGTGCCAGCCGAGGGGGGCCATTATGGAACTATGGCTACACCTTC. This sequence encodes CASRGGPLWNYGYTF.

This chain connects TRBV29-1 to TRBJ2-1; D remains ambiguous. Between the trimmed V and J ends, which lost 2 bases and 7 bases, there was a span of 3 bases. Germline CDR1 reads SQVTM; CDR2 reads ANQGSEA. This CDR3 is 10 amino acids long. Here the CDR3 DNA reads TGCAGCGTTGAAAGGAATGAGCAGTTCTTC. Protein sequence: CSVERNEQFF.

The J gene is TRBJ1-1, the V gene TRBV9, with 8 bases matching TRBD1. Germline lookup yields CDR1 SGDLS and CDR2 YYNGEE. The CDR3 sequence is 13 residues long. V lost 7 bases, J lost 9 bases, and 11 bases stayed unmatched. CDR3 amino acids: CASSGTGGNQAFF. CDR3 coding DNA: TGTGCCAGCTCCGGGACAGGCGGAAATCAAGCTTTCTTT.

This chain uses TRBV4-1 with TRBJ2-7; D is ambiguous. CDR1 and CDR2 (germline): MGHRA, YSYEKL. The CDR3 sequence is 13 residues long. Trimming shortened V by 4 bases and J by 3 bases, and 10 bases separated the two germline ends. The DNA for the CDR3 is TGCGCCAGCAGCCCAAGCGAGGACTACGAGCAGTACTTC. The encoded protein is CASSPSEDYEQYF.

This chain uses TRBV5-1 with TRBJ1-4; unclear D gene. The V gene's germline CDR1 is SGHRS and CDR2 YFSETQ. V was clipped by 0 bases and J by 5 bases, with 20 bases between them. This CDR3 is 18 amino acids long. CDR3 amino acids: CASSLGIERNERNEKLFF. The DNA for the CDR3 is TGCGCCAGCAGCTTGGGCATCGAGAGGAATGAGAGGAATGAAAAACTGTTTTTT.

The V and J genes are TRBV29-1 and TRBJ1-2, with D unresolved. Germline CDR1 is SQVTM and CDR2 is ANQGSEA. This CDR3 is built from 13 residues. Trimming shortened V by 7 bases and J by 2 bases, and 14 bases separated the two germline ends. The CDR3 here is CSAGPGPNYGYTF. The CDR3 region has the DNA TGCAGCGCCGGTCCAGGACCCAACTATGGCTACACCTTC.

CDR3 nucleotides: TGTGCCAGCAGTCCGTGGACGGACTCCTACGAGCAGTACTTC. Amino acids: CASSPWTDSYEQYF. The chain has TRBV28 and TRBJ2-7; D gene uncertain. Per the germline V gene, CDR1 is MDHEN and CDR2 is SYDVKM. This CDR3 region has 14 residues. V was trimmed by 5 bases and J by 0 bases, leaving 11 bases between them.

This sequence joins TRBV12-3 or TRBV12-4 and TRBJ2-5, with D perhaps matching TRBD2 (5 bases). The CDR3 runs to 13 residues. Trimming shortened V by 1 base and J by 4 bases, and 7 bases separated the two germline ends. The CDR3 here is CASSLVSGETQYF. The CDR3 DNA reads as TGTGCCAGCAGTTTAGTAAGCGGAGAGACCCAGTACTTC.

The V gene is TRBV11-2, the J gene TRBJ2-5; 7 bases match TRBD1. The CDR3 runs 16 residues. The V segment lost 2 bases and the J segment 5 bases; nucleotides outside the gene matches: 11. Germline V gene data show CDR1 as SGHAT and CDR2 as FQNNGV. CDR3 in amino acids: CASSLYLGGPRETQYF. In DNA, the CDR3 is TGTGCCAGCAGCTTATACCTAGGGGGCCCACGGGAGACCCAGTACTTC.

The chain has TRBV2 and TRBJ1-6, with D hard to call. The germline gives CDR1 SNHLY, CDR2 FYNNEI. The CDR3 is 16 residues long. The V end lost 3 bases, the J end lost 0 bases, and 9 bases lay between the germline ends. The CDR3 sequence: CASSDRVTSYNSPLHF. In DNA, the CDR3 is TGTGCCAGCAGTGACCGGGTTACCTCCTATAATTCACCCCTCCACTTT. Full variable domain (rest looked up from reference TRBV2 and TRBJ1-6): EPEVTQTPSHQVTQMGQEVILRCVPISNHLYFYWYRQILGQKVEFLVSFYNNEISEKSEIFDDQFSVERPDGSNFTLKIRSTKLEDSAMYFCASSDRVTSYNSPLHFGNGTRLTVT.

The chain is built from TRBV19 and TRBJ1-1; D remains unclear. Germline loops: CDR1 LNHDA, CDR2 SQIVND (reference sequence). With 7 bases removed from V and 5 bases from J, the gap between germline ends came to 17 bases. The CDR3 extends over 14 amino acids. In nucleotides, the CDR3 is TGTGCCAGTATTACCCCTGGACGGCTAACTGAAGCTTTCTTT. It yields the protein CASITPGRLTEAFF.

The CDR3 DNA sequence: TGTGCCAGCAGTTTAGCGGGGACAGGGTATAGAAATGAGCAGTTCTTC. Encoded protein: CASSLAGTGYRNEQFF. This chain uses TRBV28 with TRBJ2-1; the match to TRBD1 covers 9 bases. The germline gives CDR1 MDHEN, CDR2 SYDVKM. V lost 2 bases, J lost 7 bases, and 9 bases stayed unmatched. CDR3 length equals 16 residues.

This chain connects TRBV25-1 to TRBJ1-6; D unresolved. V shed 3 bases and J shed 9 bases, with 15 bases lying between them. The CDR3 sequence is 15 residues long. From germline, CDR1 is MGHDK and CDR2 SYGVNS. The CDR3 sequence: CASSEAALFASPLHF. The CDR3 DNA is TGTGCCAGCAGTGAGGCAGCTTTATTCGCTTCACCCCTCCACTTT.

In this sample, this clone turned up once. The chain has TRBV18 and TRBJ2-7; D might be TRBD1 (6 bases). This CDR3 has 15 amino acids. The V end lost 2 bases, the J end lost 3 bases, and 14 bases lay between the germline ends. The germline CDR1 and CDR2 sequences are KGHSH and LQKENI. The CDR3 coding sequence is TGTGCCAGCTCACCAAAGGGACATTTTCTCTACGAGCAGTACTTC. Its translation: CASSPKGHFLYEQYF.

The chain joins TRBV4-1 to TRBJ1-2; D gene uncertain. V was shortened by 0 bases and J by 5 bases, with 10 bases between the two germline ends. The germline CDR1 and CDR2 sequences are MGHRA and YSYEKL. The CDR3 covers 14 residues. Here the CDR3 reads CASSQDRQVYGYTF. The CDR3 DNA follows: TGCGCCAGCAGCCAAGATCGGCAGGTGTATGGCTACACCTTC.

The chain recombines TRBV6-6 with TRBJ2-5; D may be TRBD1 (6 bases). Trimming took off 6 bases at V and 5 bases at J, with 10 bases between the two ends. The V gene's germline CDR1 is MNHNY and CDR2 SVGAGI (reference sequence). This CDR3 spans 12 amino acids. In DNA, the CDR3 is TGTGCCAGCAGCCACAGGGTTGAGACCCAGTACTTC. Its translation is CASSHRVETQYF.

The CDR3, as DNA: TGCGCCAGCAGCTTGGACGCTTACTATGGCTACACCTTC. This encodes CASSLDAYYGYTF. J is TRBJ1-2 and V is TRBV5-1, with no clear D. The length of the CDR3 is 13 residues. V was pared by 0 bases and J by 3 bases, with 6 bases between. CDR1 and CDR2 (germline): SGHRS, YFSETQ.

The V gene is TRBV3-1 (or the pseudogene TRBV3-2), the J gene TRBJ1-3, with D perhaps matching TRBD1 (5 bases). Germline CDR1 is LGHDT and CDR2 is YNNKEL (reference sequence). Trimming took off 4 bases at V and 0 bases at J, with 16 bases between the two ends. The CDR3 is 17 amino acids. The CDR3 loop reads CASSLGVWEYSGNTIYF. CDR3 sequence (DNA): TGTGCCAGCAGCCTGGGGGTTTGGGAGTACTCTGGAAACACCATATATTTT.

A few counts support this clone. The chain links TRBV6-1 to TRBJ1-5, with D uncertain. The CDR3 totals 16 residues. The V end was cut by 2 bases, the J end by 7 bases, with 18 bases between. CDR1 is MNHNS, CDR2 SASEGT, per germline. CDR3 residues: CASSERIREWVQPQHF. The CDR3 DNA sequence: TGTGCCAGCAGTGAAAGGATAAGGGAGTGGGTACAGCCCCAGCATTTT.

This sequence joins TRBV5-6 and TRBJ2-1; 7 bases are a match to TRBD1. CDR3 length equals 15 residues. V shed 4 bases and J 3 bases; nucleotides not matched to a gene: 7. Germline lookup yields CDR1 SGHDT and CDR2 YYEEEE. The CDR3 DNA reads as TGTGCCAGCAGCCGTTTAGACAGGGACTACAATGAGCAGTTCTTC. It yields the protein CASSRLDRDYNEQFF.

The chain couples TRBV5-1 to TRBJ2-2, with 10 bases that match TRBD2. Germline assignment: CDR1 SGHRS and CDR2 YFSETQ. V trimming: 1 base; J trimming: 2 bases; junction bases outside the gene matches: 2. The CDR3 loop spans 16 amino acids. The CDR3 nucleotides read TGCGCCAGCAGCTTGCCACTAGCGGGAAACACCGGGGAGCTGTTTTTT. Translating gives CASSLPLAGNTGELFF.

The table lists this clone with a few counts. This chain connects TRBV19 to TRBJ2-5; possibly TRBD1 for D (5 bases). V lost 6 bases to trimming and J lost 5 bases, with 16 bases between them. Per germline, CDR1 LNHDA and CDR2 SQIVND (reference sequence). CDR3 size: 14 residues. CDR3 amino acids: CASSRQDSRETQYF. Here the CDR3 DNA reads TGTGCCAGTAGCCGTCAAGACAGTCGGGAGACCCAGTACTTC. The full variable domain, its missing parts supplied by reference TRBV19 and TRBJ2-5, is DGGITQSPKYLFRKEGQNVTLSCEQNLNHDAMYWYRQDPGQGLRLIYYSQIVNDFQKGDIAEGYSVSREKKESFPLTVTSAQKNPTAFYLCASSRQDSRETQYFGPGTRLLVL.

The V gene is TRBV4-2, the J gene TRBJ1-4; 7 nucleotides line up with TRBD1. CDR3 length: 16 residues. The J segment lost 0 bases and the V segment lost 3 bases, leaving 4 bases of the junction unmatched. Germline V gene sequence: CDR1 LGHNA, CDR2 YNFKEQ. Here the CDR3 DNA reads TGTGCCAGCAGCCACGGGACAGTTGCAACTAATGAAAAACTGTTTTTT. This gives the protein CASSHGTVATNEKLFF.

The chain joins TRBV2 to TRBJ2-1; perhaps TRBD2 as D (5 bases). V was pared by 1 base and J by 3 bases, with 16 bases between. The V gene's germline CDR1 is SNHLY and CDR2 FYNNEI. The CDR3 is 17 amino acids. The CDR3 DNA reads as TGTGCCAGCAGTGAAGGGTGGGCTAGCCGAGGCTACAATGAGCAGTTCTTC. As protein: CASSEGWASRGYNEQFF.

The chain joins TRBV28 to TRBJ2-2; 7 bases are shared with TRBD1. In germline, CDR1 is MDHEN, CDR2 SYDVKM. The CDR3 covers 19 residues. V shed 8 bases and J 6 bases; nucleotides not matched to a gene: 24. DNA of the CDR3: TGTGCCAGCTTTTCAACCCTTGGATCGAGGGGACAGTCCGCCGGGGAGCTGTTTTTT. It specifies CASFSTLGSRGQSAGELFF.

J is TRBJ1-5 and V is TRBV19; D possibly corresponds to TRBD1 (6 bases). V was pared by 3 bases and J by 0 bases, with 9 bases between. The CDR3 is 15 residues long. Germline V gene data show CDR1 as LNHDA and CDR2 as SQIVND (reference sequence). As DNA, the CDR3 is TGTGCCAGTAGTATTAGGGGGTATAGCAATCAGCCCCAGCATTTT. Translated, it gives CASSIRGYSNQPQHF.